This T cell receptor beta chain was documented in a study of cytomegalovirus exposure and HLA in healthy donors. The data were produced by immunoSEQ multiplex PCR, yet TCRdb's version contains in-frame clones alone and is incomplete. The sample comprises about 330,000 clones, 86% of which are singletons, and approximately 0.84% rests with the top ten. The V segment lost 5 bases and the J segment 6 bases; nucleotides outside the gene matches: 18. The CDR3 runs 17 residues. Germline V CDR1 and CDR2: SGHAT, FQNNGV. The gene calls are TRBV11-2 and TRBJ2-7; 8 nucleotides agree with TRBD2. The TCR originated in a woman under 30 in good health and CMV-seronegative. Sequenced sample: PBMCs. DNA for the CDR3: TGTGCCAGCAGCGCGGCCGGGAGGGCCGGTGTGTTGGGCGAGCAGTACTTC. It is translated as CASSAAGRAGVLGEQYF.